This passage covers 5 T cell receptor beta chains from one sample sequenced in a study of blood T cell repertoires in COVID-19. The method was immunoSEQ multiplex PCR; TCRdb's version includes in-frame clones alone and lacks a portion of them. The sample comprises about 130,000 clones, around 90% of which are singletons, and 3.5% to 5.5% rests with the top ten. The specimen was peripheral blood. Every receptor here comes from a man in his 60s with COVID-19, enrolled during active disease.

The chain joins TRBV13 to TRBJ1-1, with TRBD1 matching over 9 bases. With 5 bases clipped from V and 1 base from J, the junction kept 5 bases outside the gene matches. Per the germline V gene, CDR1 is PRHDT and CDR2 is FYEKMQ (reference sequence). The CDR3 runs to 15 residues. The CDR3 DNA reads TGTGCCAGCAGCCAAGGACAGGGGACGAACACTGAAGCTTTCTTT. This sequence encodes CASSQGQGTNTEAFF. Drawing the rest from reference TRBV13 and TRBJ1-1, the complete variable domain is AAGVIQSPRHLIKEKRETATLKCYPIPRHDTVYWYQQGPGQDPQFLISFYEKMQSDKGSIPDRFSAQQFSDYHSELNMSSLELGDSALYFCASSQGQGTNTEAFFGQGTRLTVV.

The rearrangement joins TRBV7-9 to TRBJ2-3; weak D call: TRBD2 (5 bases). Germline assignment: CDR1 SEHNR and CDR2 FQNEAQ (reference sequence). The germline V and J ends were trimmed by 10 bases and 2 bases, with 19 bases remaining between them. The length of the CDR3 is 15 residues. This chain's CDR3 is CAIVRAGLNTDTQYF. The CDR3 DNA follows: TGTGCCATCGTAAGGGCAGGACTTAACACAGATACGCAGTATTTT. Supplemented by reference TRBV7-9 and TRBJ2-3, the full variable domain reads DTGVSQNPRHKITKRGQNVTFRCDPISEHNRLYWYRQTLGQGPEFLTYFQNEAQLEKSRLLSDRFSAERPKGSFSTLEIQRTEQGDSAMYLCAIVRAGLNTDTQYFGPGTRLTVL.

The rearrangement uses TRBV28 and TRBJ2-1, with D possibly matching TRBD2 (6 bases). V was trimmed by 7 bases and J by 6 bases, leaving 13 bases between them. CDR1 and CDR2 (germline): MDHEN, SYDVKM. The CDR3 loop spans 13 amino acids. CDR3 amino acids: CASNSPSANEQFF. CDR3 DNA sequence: TGTGCCAGCAATAGCCCTAGCGCCAATGAGCAGTTCTTC. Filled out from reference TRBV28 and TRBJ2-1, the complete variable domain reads DVKVTQSSRYLVKRTGEKVFLECVQDMDHENMFWYRQDPGLGLRLIYFSYDVKMKEKGDIPEGYSVSREKKERFSLILESASTNQTSMYLCASNSPSANEQFFGPGTRLTVL.

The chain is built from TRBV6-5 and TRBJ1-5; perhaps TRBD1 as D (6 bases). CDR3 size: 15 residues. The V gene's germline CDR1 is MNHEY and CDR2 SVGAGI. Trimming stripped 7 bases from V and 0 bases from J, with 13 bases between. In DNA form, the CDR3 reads TGTGCCAGCACAAGGGGGATTTATAGCAATCAGCCCCAGCATTTT. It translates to CASTRGIYSNQPQHF.

CDR3 bases: TGTGCCAGCAGTCTATATAGCGGGGCCGGGAACACCGGGGAGCTGTTTTTT. It is translated as CASSLYSGAGNTGELFF. The V call is TRBV2, the J call TRBJ2-2; TRBD2 aligns across 8 bases. The CDR3 length is 17 residues. CDR1 SNHLY and CDR2 FYNNEI come from the germline V gene. Losses at the gene ends were 5 bases for V and 1 base for J; bases not matched to a gene: 9.